One sample yielded the 20 T cell receptor beta chains listed below, sequenced in a study of shared clonotypes between healthy human individuals. The method was immunoSEQ multiplex PCR; TCRdb's version includes in-frame clones alone and lacks a portion of them. The repertoire consists of 2 million to 2.5 million clones, with approximately 96% occurring once and the leading ten covering roughly 0.13%. Sequencing used naive CD4+ T cells sorted from blood. Described subset: CD45RA+ positively selected. The receptors were sampled from a man younger than 30 in good health.

In the case of this clone: Other DNA sequences in this sample translate to the same CDR3. The CDR3 spells CASSLGQGTEAFF. The DNA for the CDR3 is TGTGCCAGCAGCTTAGGTCAGGGGACTGAAGCTTTCTTT. V and J are TRBV7-9 and TRBJ1-1; D may be TRBD1 (6 bases). V gave up 1 base and J gave up 5 bases, with 8 bases separating them. The CDR3 is made up of 13 amino acids. From germline, CDR1 is SEHNR and CDR2 FQNEAQ (reference sequence). Supplemented by reference TRBV7-9 and TRBJ1-1, the full variable domain reads DTGVSQNPRHKITKRGQNVTFRCDPISEHNRLYWYRQTLGQGPEFLTYFQNEAQLEKSRLLSDRFSAERPKGSFSTLEIQRTEQGDSAMYLCASSLGQGTEAFFGQGTRLTVV.

The chain joins TRBV30 to TRBJ1-2, with 7 bases matching TRBD1. CDR1 GTSNPN and CDR2 SVGIG come from the germline V gene (reference sequence). J was trimmed by 5 bases and V by 2 bases; bases with no gene match: 11. This CDR3 comprises 15 residues. In DNA, the CDR3 is TGTGCCTGGAGTTTATGGGACAGCAGAAAGTATGGCTACACCTTC. It translates to CAWSLWDSRKYGYTF.

The genes are TRBV7-9 and TRBJ1-1; D unresolved. CDR1 and CDR2 (germline): SEHNR, FQNEAQ (reference sequence). CDR3 length: 14 residues. V lost 3 bases to trimming and J lost 3 bases, with 11 bases between them. The CDR3 DNA sequence: TGTGCCAGCAGCTTCACCGCCCAGGACACTGAAGCTTTCTTT. Translation gives CASSFTAQDTEAFF. The whole variable domain, filled in from reference TRBV7-9 and TRBJ1-1, reads DTGVSQNPRHKITKRGQNVTFRCDPISEHNRLYWYRQTLGQGPEFLTYFQNEAQLEKSRLLSDRFSAERPKGSFSTLEIQRTEQGDSAMYLCASSFTAQDTEAFFGQGTRLTVV.

CDR3 in amino acids: CASSQPTGIPYEQYF. CDR3 DNA sequence: TGTGCCAGCAGCCAGCCAACAGGGATTCCCTACGAGCAGTACTTC. The V and J genes are TRBV6-7 and TRBJ2-7; TRBD1 might be the D (6 bases). TRBV6-7 qualifies as an ORF whose function is uncertain. With 6 bases removed from V and 2 bases from J, the gap between germline ends came to 17 bases. CDR3 size: 15 residues.

The chain couples TRBV6-5 to TRBJ1-1, with 7 bases fitting TRBD1. This CDR3 region has 13 residues. The germline V gene has CDR1 MNHEY and CDR2 SVGAGI. The V gene end was trimmed by 5 bases and the J gene end by 6 bases; junction bases not matched to a gene: 6. The CDR3 DNA follows: TGTGCCAGCAGTAGACAGGGTCCCTCTGAAGCTTTCTTT. Translating it yields CASSRQGPSEAFF.

The V gene is TRBV9, the J gene TRBJ2-1; D possibly uses TRBD1 or TRBD2 (5 bases each). CDR3 length: 16 amino acids. Per germline, CDR1 SGDLS and CDR2 YYNGEE. The V and J ends lost 4 bases and 0 bases respectively, with 14 bases between them. Here the CDR3 reads CASSPLGGSSYNEQFF. As DNA, the CDR3 is TGTGCCAGCAGCCCTCTTGGGGGAAGCTCCTACAATGAGCAGTTCTTC.

The chain combines TRBV10-3 with TRBJ2-1; the D gene is possibly TRBD1 (5 bases). Trimming pared 8 bases from V and 9 bases from J, leaving 11 bases between. This CDR3 has 11 amino acids. The V gene's germline CDR1 is ENHRY and CDR2 SYGVKD. As DNA, the CDR3 is TGTGCCATCCTAGGGGCCACTGAGCAGTTCTTC. Its translation: CAILGATEQFF.

The CDR3: CASSSRQTRQGDTQYF. In DNA, the CDR3 is TGTGCCAGCAGTTCCCGACAGACAAGACAGGGGGATACGCAGTATTTT. J is TRBJ2-3 and V is TRBV6-6; 8 bases map to TRBD1. This CDR3 has 16 residues. The ends lost 4 bases at V and 6 bases at J; junction bases unmatched: 12. Germline V CDR1 and CDR2: MNHNY, SVGAGI (reference sequence).

To note about this clone: This sample includes further DNA sequences coding for the same CDR3. The gene calls are TRBV5-1 and TRBJ1-1; D possibly corresponds to TRBD1 (5 bases). The ends were cut back, 6 bases at V and 1 base at J, with 10 bases in the middle. This CDR3 spans 13 amino acids. Germline assignment: CDR1 SGHRS and CDR2 YFSETQ. This CDR3 is CASTRTGNTEAFF. The CDR3 DNA follows: TGCGCCAGCACTCGTACAGGGAACACTGAAGCTTTCTTT.

In regard to this clone: The identical CDR3 is also encoded by other nucleotide sequences in the sample. V gene TRBV6-5 combines with J gene TRBJ2-7; weak D call: TRBD2 (6 bases). The CDR3 has 12 residues. CDR1 is MNHEY, CDR2 SVGAGI, per germline. V lost 6 bases, J lost 2 bases, and 8 bases lay in between. The CDR3 here is CASSGGTYEQYF. The CDR3 DNA is TGTGCCAGCAGCGGGGGTACCTACGAGCAGTACTTC.

The gene calls are TRBV25-1 and TRBJ1-6; maybe TRBD1 (5 bases). Trimming pared 6 bases from V and 0 bases from J, leaving 15 bases between. The germline V gene encodes CDR1 MGHDK and CDR2 SYGVNS. The CDR3 runs 17 residues. The CDR3 here is CASSGGTLRSYNSPLHF. CDR3 DNA sequence: TGTGCCAGCAGCGGCGGGACTCTGCGCTCCTATAATTCACCCCTCCACTTT. Together with reference TRBV25-1 and TRBJ1-6, the CDR3 gives the full variable domain: EADIYQTPRYLVIGTGKKITLECSQTMGHDKMYWYQQDPGMELHLIHYSYGVNSTEKGDLSSESTVSRIRTEHFPLTLESARPSHTSQYLCASSGGTLRSYNSPLHFGNGTRLTVT.

This clone was seen only a few times. The chain carries TRBV29-1 and TRBJ2-5; 7 bases are a match to TRBD1. The germline CDR1 and CDR2 sequences are SQVTM and ANQGSEA. The CDR3 is made up of 13 amino acids. With V trimmed by 2 bases and J by 4 bases, 4 bases remained unmatched. CDR3 in amino acids: CSVERGQRETQYF. CDR3 DNA sequence: TGCAGCGTTGAAAGGGGACAGAGAGAGACCCAGTACTTC.

Details on this clone: The sample holds other DNA sequences that translate to the same CDR3. The chain has TRBV28 and TRBJ1-5; D not certain. From germline, CDR1 is MDHEN and CDR2 SYDVKM. CDR3 length equals 14 residues. Trimming removed 1 base at V and 1 base at J, with 5 bases between. Here the CDR3 DNA reads TGTGCCAGCAGTTTATACAGCAGCAATCAGCCCCAGCATTTT. Encoded protein: CASSLYSSNQPQHF.

This clone was seen once. Other nucleotide sequences in the sample specify the same CDR3. V and J are TRBV6-5 and TRBJ2-7, with a weak D call TRBD2 (6 bases). CDR3 length: 11 residues. V dropped 0 bases and J dropped 9 bases, with 6 bases sitting between them. Germline V gene lookup returns CDR1 MNHEY and CDR2 SVGAGI. CDR3 amino acids: CASSYSGGQYF. The CDR3 nucleotides are TGTGCCAGCAGTTACTCCGGGGGGCAGTACTTC.

This chain connects TRBV7-9 to TRBJ1-1, with 7 nucleotides matching TRBD1. CDR3 size: 13 residues. With V trimmed by 1 base and J by 7 bases, 3 bases remained unmatched. Germline loops: CDR1 SEHNR, CDR2 FQNEAQ (reference sequence). The CDR3 region is CASSLDRGGEAFF. CDR3 bases: TGTGCCAGCAGCTTAGACAGGGGCGGTGAAGCTTTCTTT.

The rearrangement links TRBV11-3 to TRBJ2-2; TRBD1 aligns across 8 bases. V trimming: 3 bases; J trimming: 1 base; junction bases outside the gene matches: 7. Per the germline V gene, CDR1 is SGHNT and CDR2 is YENEEA. CDR3 length equals 17 residues. CDR3 amino acids: CASSLGEGQENTGELFF. DNA for the CDR3: TGTGCCAGCAGCTTGGGAGAGGGACAGGAGAACACCGGGGAGCTGTTTTTT. Supplemented by reference TRBV11-3 and TRBJ2-2, the full variable domain reads EAGVVQSPRYKIIEKKQPVAFWCNPISGHNTLYWYLQNLGQGPELLIRYENEEAVDDSQLPKDRFSAERLKGVDSTLKIQPAELGDSAVYLCASSLGEGQENTGELFFGEGSRLTVL.

Comment on this clone: The junction departs from germline at one end; a sequencing error may be responsible. The chain is built from TRBV5-6 and TRBJ2-5; 7 bases are a match to TRBD2. This CDR3 contains 16 residues. Germline-derived CDR1 and CDR2 are SGHDT and YYEEEE. The CDR3 nucleotides are TGTGCCCGCAGCCCTCTGGGGGGGGGAGCGCGAGAGACCCAGTACTTC. Translating gives CARSPLGGGARETQYF.

Details on this clone: Other nucleotide sequences in the sample specify the same CDR3. The chain is built from TRBV9 and TRBJ1-1; D gene ambiguous. The CDR3 spans 14 residues. Trimming took off 0 bases at V and 2 bases at J, with 8 bases between the two ends. Germline loops: CDR1 SGDLS, CDR2 YYNGEE. The CDR3 region has the DNA TGTGCCAGCAGCGTAGTCTCAGAAAACACTGAAGCTTTCTTT. Translation: CASSVVSENTEAFF.

The rearrangement joins TRBV7-2 to TRBJ2-5, with TRBD2 matching over 12 bases. The CDR3 consists of 17 residues. The V gene's germline CDR1 is SGHTA and CDR2 FQGNSA. Losses at the gene ends were 0 bases for V and 4 bases for J; bases not matched to a gene: 6. In nucleotides, the CDR3 is TGTGCCAGCAGCTTAGCCGCTAGCGGGGGGGCCGCAGAGACCCAGTACTTC. Translating it yields CASSLAASGGAAETQYF.

This clone occurred a few times. As DNA, the CDR3 is TGTGCCAGCCACGGGAACACTGAAGCTTTCTTT. Translating it yields CASHGNTEAFF. The chain has TRBV18 and TRBJ1-1; D is unresolved. The germline V and J ends were trimmed by 8 bases and 1 base, with 5 bases remaining between them. CDR3 length: 11 residues. CDR1 is KGHSH and CDR2 is LQKENI in the germline V gene. The variable domain in full, with the rest retrieved from reference TRBV18 and TRBJ1-1, is NAGVMQNPRHLVRRRGQEARLRCSPMKGHSHVYWYRQLPEEGLKFMVYLQKENIIDESGMPKERFSAEFPKEGPSILRIQQVVRGDSAAYFCASHGNTEAFFGQGTRLTVV.